Listed below are T cell receptor beta chains from one sample, sequenced in a study of blood T cell repertoires in COVID-19. Only in-frame clones appear in the TCRdb table, and some are missing; sequencing was by immunoSEQ multiplex PCR. The data show a few hundred thousand clones, roughly 86% seen once. Source material: PBMCs or T cells enriched from blood (not recorded which). The receptors derive from a woman younger than 45 who had recovered from COVID-19. The conserved cysteine and the conserved F or W are not part of the CDR3 here. Fields, in order: CDR3 length, D gene, V gene, J gene, CDR3 protein. D genes are given only for firm matches.

13	TRBD1	TRBV29-1	TRBJ1-2	SVILGTGHNYGYT
14	TRBD1	TRBV7-2	TRBJ1-2	ASSFSGTGDLGGYT
12	.	TRBV27	TRBJ2-3	ASRVLTSTDTQY
10	TRBD2	TRBV30	TRBJ2-1	ASGGTSGEQF
11	.	TRBV19	TRBJ2-5	ATTPTGGETQY
13	TRBD2	TRBV14	TRBJ2-7	ASSQVAGGPGEQY
13	TRBD2	TRBV10-3	TRBJ2-1	AISEKQREGHEQF
14	TRBD1	TRBV19	TRBJ2-7	ASSIVPGQGFYEQY
12	TRBD1	TRBV5-4	TRBJ1-1	ASSLAGGNTEAF
13	TRBD1	TRBV4-3	TRBJ1-4	ASSQYEQGGEKLF
12	TRBD1	TRBV29-1	TRBJ2-2	SVETGGFDGELF
10	.	TRBV7-3	TRBJ2-3	ASSLDTNTQY
14	.	TRBV27	TRBJ1-5	ASSQVLGGVNQPQH
12	TRBD2	TRBV19	TRBJ2-1	ASSWAGEYNEQF
11	.	TRBV6-5	TRBJ2-5	ASGLVPGKTQY
14	.	TRBV9	TRBJ2-3	ASSRDWTLGPDTQY
9	.	TRBV5-6	TRBJ1-2	ASSLYYGYT
10	.	TRBV29-1	TRBJ1-2	SARGGEDGYT
14	TRBD2	TRBV27	TRBJ2-7	ASSLAALAGGYEQY
15	.	TRBV6-6	TRBJ1-4	ASSQTGTMQLNEKLF
18	TRBD2	TRBV7-4	TRBJ2-1	ASSLYPGAGAGSSYNEQF
13	.	TRBV27	TRBJ2-3	ASSLASRRTDTQY
14	TRBD1	TRBV3-1/TRBV3-2	TRBJ2-5	ASSQGSGTVQETQY
11	TRBD2	TRBV27	TRBJ2-7	ASSGGGPLEQY
17	TRBD2	TRBV7-6	TRBJ2-2	ASSPRKTSGRSNTGELF
13	TRBD2	TRBV10-1	TRBJ2-5	ASSEPAGTQETQY
18	TRBD2	TRBV5-1	TRBJ2-6	ASSPRSFSGDYSGANVLT
13	.	TRBV27	TRBJ1-1	ASSLSGGGNTEAF
12	.	TRBV5-1	TRBJ1-4	ASSLGLLGEKLF
13	TRBD2	TRBV19	TRBJ2-3	ASNLPGLATDTQY
14	TRBD2	TRBV19	TRBJ2-7	ASSQGLAGERNEQY
12	TRBD1	TRBV4-2	TRBJ2-5	ASSQVSRGETQY